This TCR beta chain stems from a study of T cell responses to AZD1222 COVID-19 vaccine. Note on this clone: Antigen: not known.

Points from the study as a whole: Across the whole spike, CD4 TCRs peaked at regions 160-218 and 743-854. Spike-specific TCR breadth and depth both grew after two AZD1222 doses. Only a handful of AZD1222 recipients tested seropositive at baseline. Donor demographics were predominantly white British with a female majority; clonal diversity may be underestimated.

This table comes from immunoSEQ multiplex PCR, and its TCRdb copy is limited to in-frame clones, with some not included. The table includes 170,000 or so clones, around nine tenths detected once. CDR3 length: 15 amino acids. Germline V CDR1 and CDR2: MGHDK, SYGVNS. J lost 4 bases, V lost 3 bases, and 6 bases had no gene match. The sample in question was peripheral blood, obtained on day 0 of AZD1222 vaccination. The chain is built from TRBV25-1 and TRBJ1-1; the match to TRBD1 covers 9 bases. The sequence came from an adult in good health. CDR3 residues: CASSEPGTGRTEAFF. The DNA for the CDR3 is TGTGCCAGCAGTGAGCCCGGGACAGGGCGCACTGAAGCTTTCTTT.